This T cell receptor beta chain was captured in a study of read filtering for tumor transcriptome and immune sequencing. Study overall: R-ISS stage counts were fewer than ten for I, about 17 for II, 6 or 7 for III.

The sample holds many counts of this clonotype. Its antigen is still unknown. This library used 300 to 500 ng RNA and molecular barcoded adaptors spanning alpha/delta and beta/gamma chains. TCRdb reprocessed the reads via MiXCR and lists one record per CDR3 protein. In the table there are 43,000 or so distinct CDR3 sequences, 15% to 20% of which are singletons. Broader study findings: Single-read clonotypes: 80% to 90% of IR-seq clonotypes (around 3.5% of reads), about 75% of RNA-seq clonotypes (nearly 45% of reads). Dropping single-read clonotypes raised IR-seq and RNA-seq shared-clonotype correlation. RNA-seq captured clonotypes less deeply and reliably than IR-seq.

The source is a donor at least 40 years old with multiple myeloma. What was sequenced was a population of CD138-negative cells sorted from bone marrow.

The CDR3 coding sequence is TGCAGTGCTAGAGGGGGGGTCGGTGATACGCAGTATTTT. Its protein is CSARGGVGDTQYF. The chain uses TRBV20-1 and TRBJ2-3; weak D call: TRBD2 (6 bases). This CDR3 region has 13 residues. Trimming left V 1 base short and J 6 bases short, with 11 bases between. Germline V lookup: CDR1 DFQATT, CDR2 SNEGSKA (reference sequence).